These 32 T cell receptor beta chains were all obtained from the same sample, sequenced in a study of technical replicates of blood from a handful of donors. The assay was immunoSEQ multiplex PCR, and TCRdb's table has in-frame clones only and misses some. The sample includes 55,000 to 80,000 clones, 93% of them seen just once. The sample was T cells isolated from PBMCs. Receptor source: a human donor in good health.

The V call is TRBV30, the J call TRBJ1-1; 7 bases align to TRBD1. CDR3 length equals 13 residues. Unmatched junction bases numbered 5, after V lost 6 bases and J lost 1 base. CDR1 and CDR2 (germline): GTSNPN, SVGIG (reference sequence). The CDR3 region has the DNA TGTGCCTGCGACAGGGTTGAGAACACTGAAGCTTTCTTT. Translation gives CACDRVENTEAFF.

This chain's CDR3 is CASSVEGVGYNEQFF. The CDR3, as DNA: TGTGCCAGCAGCGTAGAGGGGGTCGGCTACAATGAGCAGTTCTTC. V is TRBV9 and J is TRBJ2-1, with TRBD1 as a possible D gene (6 bases). This CDR3 has 15 amino acids. Germline CDR1 and CDR2: SGDLS and YYNGEE. V lost 0 bases, J lost 3 bases, and 10 bases lay in between.

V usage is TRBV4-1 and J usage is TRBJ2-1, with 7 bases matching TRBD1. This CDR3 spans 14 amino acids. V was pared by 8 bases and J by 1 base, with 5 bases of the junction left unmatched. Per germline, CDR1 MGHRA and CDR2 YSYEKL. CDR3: CASSGTASYNEQFF. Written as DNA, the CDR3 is TGCGCCAGCTCCGGGACAGCGTCCTACAATGAGCAGTTCTTC.

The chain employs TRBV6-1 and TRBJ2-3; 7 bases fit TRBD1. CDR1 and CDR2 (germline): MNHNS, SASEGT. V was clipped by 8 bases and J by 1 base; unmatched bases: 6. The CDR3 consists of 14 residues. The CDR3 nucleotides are TGTGCCAGCGGCATAGGGACAGGCACAGATACGCAGTATTTT. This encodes CASGIGTGTDTQYF.

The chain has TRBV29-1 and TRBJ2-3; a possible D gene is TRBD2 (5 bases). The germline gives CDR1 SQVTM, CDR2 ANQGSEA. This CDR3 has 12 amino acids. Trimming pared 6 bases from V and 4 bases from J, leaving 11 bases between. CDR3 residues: CSVASGADTQYF. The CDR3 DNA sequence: TGCAGCGTCGCCTCCGGGGCAGATACGCAGTATTTT.

CDR3 loop: CASSLGGQPYEQYF. CDR3 sequence (DNA): TGTGCCAGCAGCTTGGGGGGACAGCCCTACGAGCAGTACTTC. The chain carries TRBV5-8 and TRBJ2-7; 7 bases agree with TRBD1. The CDR3 runs 14 residues. V lost 0 bases, J lost 2 bases, and 2 bases stayed unmatched. Germline V gene data show CDR1 as SGHTS and CDR2 as YDEGEE.

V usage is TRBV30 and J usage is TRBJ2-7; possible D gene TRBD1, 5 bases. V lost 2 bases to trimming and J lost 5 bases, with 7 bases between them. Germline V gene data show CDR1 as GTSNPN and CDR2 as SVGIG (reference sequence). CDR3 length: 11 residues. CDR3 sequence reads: CAWSRGNEQYF. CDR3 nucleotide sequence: TGTGCCTGGAGTAGGGGAAACGAGCAGTACTTC.

CDR3 nucleotide sequence: TGTGCCAGCAGCTTCGACAGGGCGGGGAAACTGTTTTTT. The encoded protein is CASSFDRAGKLFF. The chain joins TRBV11-2 to TRBJ1-4, with 7 bases fitting TRBD1. The germline CDR1 and CDR2 sequences are SGHAT and FQNNGV. V was pared by 3 bases and J by 11 bases, with 6 bases of the junction left unmatched. The CDR3 extends over 13 amino acids.

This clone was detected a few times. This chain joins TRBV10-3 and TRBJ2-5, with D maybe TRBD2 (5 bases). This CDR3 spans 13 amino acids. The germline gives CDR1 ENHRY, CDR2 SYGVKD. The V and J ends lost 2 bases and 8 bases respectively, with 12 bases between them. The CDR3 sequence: CAISEEGGATQYF. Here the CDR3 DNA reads TGTGCCATCAGTGAGGAGGGTGGAGCAACCCAGTACTTC.

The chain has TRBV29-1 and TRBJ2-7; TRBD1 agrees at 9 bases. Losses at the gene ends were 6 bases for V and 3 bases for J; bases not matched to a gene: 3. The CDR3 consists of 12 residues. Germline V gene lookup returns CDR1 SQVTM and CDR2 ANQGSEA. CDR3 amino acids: CSVTGQGYEQYF. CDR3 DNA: TGCAGCGTGACGGGACAGGGCTACGAGCAGTACTTC.

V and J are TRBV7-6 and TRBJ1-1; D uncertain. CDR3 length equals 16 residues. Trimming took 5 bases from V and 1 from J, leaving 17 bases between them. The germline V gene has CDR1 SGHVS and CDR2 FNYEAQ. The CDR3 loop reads CASSLDPNTRNTEAFF. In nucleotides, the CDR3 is TGTGCCAGCAGCCTCGATCCAAATACAAGGAACACTGAAGCTTTCTTT.

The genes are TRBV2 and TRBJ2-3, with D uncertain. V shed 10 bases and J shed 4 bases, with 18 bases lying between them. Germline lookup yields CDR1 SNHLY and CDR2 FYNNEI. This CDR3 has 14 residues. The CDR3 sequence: CATHPAGPSDTQYF. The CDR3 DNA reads TGTGCCACCCACCCGGCAGGCCCATCAGATACGCAGTATTTT.

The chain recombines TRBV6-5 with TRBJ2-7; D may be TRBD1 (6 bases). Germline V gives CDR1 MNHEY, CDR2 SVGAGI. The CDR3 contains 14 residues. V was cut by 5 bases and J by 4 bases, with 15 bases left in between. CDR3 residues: CASSPGTQFYEQYF. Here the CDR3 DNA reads TGTGCCAGCAGTCCCGGGACACAGTTTTACGAGCAGTACTTC.

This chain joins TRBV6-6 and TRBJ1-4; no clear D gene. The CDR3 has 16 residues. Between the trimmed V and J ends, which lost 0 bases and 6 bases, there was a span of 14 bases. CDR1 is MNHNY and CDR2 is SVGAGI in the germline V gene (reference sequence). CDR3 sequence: CASSYSVEGGDEKLFF. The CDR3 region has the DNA TGTGCCAGCAGTTACTCGGTAGAGGGTGGGGATGAAAAACTGTTTTTT.

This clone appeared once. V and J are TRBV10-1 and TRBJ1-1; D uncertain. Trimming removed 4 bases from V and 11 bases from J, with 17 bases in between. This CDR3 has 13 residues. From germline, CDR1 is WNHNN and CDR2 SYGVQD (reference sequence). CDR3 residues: CASSALGVSWAFF. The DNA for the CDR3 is TGCGCCAGCAGTGCTTTGGGAGTGTCATGGGCTTTCTTT.

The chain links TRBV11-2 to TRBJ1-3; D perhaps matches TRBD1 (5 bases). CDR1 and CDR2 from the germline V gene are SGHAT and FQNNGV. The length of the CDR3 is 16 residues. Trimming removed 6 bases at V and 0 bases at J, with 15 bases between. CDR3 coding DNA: TGTGCCAGCAGTTACAGGAAGGGCTACTCTGGAAACACCATATATTTT. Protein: CASSYRKGYSGNTIYF. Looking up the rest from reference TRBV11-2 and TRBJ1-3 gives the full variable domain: EAGVAQSPRYKIIEKRQSVAFWCNPISGHATLYWYQQILGQGPKLLIQFQNNGVVDDSQLPKDRFSAERLKGVDSTLKIQPAKLEDSAVYLCASSYRKGYSGNTIYFGEGSWLTVV.

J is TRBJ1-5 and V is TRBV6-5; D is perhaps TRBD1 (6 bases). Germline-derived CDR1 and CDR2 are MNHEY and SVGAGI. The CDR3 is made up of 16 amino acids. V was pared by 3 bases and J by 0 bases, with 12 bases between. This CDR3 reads CASSYDRTYSNQPQHF. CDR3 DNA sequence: TGTGCCAGCAGTTATGACAGGACGTATAGCAATCAGCCCCAGCATTTT.

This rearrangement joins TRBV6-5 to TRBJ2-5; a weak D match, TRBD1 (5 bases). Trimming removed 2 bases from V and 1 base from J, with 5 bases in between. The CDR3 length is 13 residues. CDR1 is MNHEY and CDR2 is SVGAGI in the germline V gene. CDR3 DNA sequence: TGTGCCAGCAGTTACGACAGCCAAGAGACCCAGTACTTC. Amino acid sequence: CASSYDSQETQYF.

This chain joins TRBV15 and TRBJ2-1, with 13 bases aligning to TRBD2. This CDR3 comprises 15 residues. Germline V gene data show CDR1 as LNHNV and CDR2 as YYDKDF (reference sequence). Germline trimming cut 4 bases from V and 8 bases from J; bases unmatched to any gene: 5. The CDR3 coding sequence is TGTGCCACCAGCAAGGGACTAGCGGGGTCTTATGAGCAGTTCTTC. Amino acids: CATSKGLAGSYEQFF.

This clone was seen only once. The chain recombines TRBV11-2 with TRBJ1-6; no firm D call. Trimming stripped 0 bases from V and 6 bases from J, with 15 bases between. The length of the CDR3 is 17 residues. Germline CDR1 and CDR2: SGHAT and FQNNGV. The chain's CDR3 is CASSLDGIGRFNSPLHF. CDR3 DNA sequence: TGTGCCAGCAGCTTAGATGGGATAGGGAGATTTAATTCACCCCTCCACTTT.

The CDR3 DNA sequence: TGTGCCAGCAGCCAAGTAGGGGGGGCTGTGAAAGATACGCAGTATTTT. Its translation: CASSQVGGAVKDTQYF. V and J are TRBV14 and TRBJ2-3; tentatively, D is TRBD2 (7 bases). Trimming took off 1 base at V and 5 bases at J, with 16 bases between the two ends. Germline V CDR1 and CDR2: SGHDN, FVKESK. The CDR3 sequence is 16 residues long.

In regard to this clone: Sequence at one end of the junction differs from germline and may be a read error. The CDR3 DNA follows: TGTGCTAGCAGCTCGACTTCCCGCCCAGATACGCAGTATTTT. Its translation: CASSSTSRPDTQYF. The chain is built from TRBV7-7 and TRBJ2-3, with D hard to call. The CDR3 runs 14 residues. Germline lookup yields CDR1 SSHAT and CDR2 FNYEAQ (reference sequence).

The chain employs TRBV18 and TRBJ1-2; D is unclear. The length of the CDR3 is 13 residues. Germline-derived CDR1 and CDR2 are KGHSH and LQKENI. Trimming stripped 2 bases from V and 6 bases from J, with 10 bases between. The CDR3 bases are TGTGCCAGCTCACCATGGACTGACGATGGCTACACCTTC. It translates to CASSPWTDDGYTF.

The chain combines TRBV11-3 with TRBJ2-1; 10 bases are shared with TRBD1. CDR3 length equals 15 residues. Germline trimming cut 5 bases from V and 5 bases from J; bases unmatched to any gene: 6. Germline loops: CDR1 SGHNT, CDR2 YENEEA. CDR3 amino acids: CASSPDRGLNNEQFF. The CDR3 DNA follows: TGTGCCAGCAGCCCAGACAGGGGGCTAAACAATGAGCAGTTCTTC.

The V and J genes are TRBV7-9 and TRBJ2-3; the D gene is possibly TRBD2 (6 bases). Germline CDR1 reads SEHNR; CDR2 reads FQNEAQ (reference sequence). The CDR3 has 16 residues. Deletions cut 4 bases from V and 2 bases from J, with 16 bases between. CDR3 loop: CASSWDSWQPTDTQYF. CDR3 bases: TGTGCCAGCAGCTGGGACTCTTGGCAGCCCACAGATACGCAGTATTTT.

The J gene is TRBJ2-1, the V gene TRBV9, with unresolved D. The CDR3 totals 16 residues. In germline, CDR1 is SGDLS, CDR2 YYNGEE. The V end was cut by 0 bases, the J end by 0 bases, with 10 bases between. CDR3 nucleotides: TGTGCCAGCAGCGTAGTACGGCACAGCTCCTACAATGAGCAGTTCTTC. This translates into CASSVVRHSSYNEQFF.

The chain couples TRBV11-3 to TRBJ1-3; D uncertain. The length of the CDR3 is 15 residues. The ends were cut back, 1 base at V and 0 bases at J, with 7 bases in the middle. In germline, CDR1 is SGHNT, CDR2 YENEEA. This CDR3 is CASSLVASSGNTIYF. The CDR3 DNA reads TGTGCCAGCAGCTTAGTGGCCAGCTCTGGAAACACCATATATTTT.

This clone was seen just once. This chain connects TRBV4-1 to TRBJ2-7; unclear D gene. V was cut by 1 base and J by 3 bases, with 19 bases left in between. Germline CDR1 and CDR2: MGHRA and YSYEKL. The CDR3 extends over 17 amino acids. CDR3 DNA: TGCGCCAGCAGCCAAGCGGCCCCAGGCGTGGTGGTCTACGAGCAGTACTTC. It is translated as CASSQAAPGVVVYEQYF.

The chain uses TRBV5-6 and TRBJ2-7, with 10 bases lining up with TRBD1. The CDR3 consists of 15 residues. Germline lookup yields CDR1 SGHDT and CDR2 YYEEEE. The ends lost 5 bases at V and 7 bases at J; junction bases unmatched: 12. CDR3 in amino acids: CASRETGGPFWEQYF. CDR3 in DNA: TGTGCCAGCAGGGAGACAGGGGGCCCTTTTTGGGAGCAGTACTTC.

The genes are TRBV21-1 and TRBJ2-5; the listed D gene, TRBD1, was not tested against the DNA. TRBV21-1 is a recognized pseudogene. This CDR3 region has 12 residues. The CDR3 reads CASSKDTTALYF. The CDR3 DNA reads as TGTGCCAGCAGCAAAGACACCACCGCCTTGTACTTC.

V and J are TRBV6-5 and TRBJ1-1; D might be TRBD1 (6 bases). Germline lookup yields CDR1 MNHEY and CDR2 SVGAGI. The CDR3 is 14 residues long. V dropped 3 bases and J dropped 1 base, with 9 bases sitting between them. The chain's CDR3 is CASSYTGPNTEAFF. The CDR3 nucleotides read TGTGCCAGCAGTTATACAGGGCCGAACACTGAAGCTTTCTTT.

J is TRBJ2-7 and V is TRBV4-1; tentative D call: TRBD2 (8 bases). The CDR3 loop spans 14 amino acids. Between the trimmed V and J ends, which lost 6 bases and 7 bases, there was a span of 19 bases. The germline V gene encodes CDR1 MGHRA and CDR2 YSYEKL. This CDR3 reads CASSQGQRGGEQYF. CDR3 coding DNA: TGCGCCAGCAGTCAGGGACAGCGCGGGGGGGAGCAGTACTTC.